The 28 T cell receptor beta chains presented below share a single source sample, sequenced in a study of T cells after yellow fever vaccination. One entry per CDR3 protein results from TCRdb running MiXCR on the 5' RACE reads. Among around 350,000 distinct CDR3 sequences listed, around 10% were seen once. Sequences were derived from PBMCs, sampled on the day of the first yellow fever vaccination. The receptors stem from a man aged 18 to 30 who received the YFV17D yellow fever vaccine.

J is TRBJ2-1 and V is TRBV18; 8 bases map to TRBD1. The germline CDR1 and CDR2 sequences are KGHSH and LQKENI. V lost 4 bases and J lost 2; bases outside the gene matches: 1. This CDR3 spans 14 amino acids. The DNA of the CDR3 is TGTGCCAGCTCACAGGACAGGGCCTACAATGAGCAGTTCTTC. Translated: CASSQDRAYNEQFF.

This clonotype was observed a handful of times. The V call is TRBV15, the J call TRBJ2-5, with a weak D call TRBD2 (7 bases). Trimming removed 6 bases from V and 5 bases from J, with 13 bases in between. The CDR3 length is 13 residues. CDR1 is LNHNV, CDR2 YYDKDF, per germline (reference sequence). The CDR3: CATRRGLGETQYF. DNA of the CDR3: TGTGCCACCAGGCGGGGGCTGGGGGAGACCCAGTACTTC.

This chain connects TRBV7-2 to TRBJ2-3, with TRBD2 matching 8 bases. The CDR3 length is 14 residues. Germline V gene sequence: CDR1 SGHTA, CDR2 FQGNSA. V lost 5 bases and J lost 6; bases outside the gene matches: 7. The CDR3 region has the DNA TGTGCCAGCAGCCCGGGACTAGGATGGGATACGCAGTATTTT. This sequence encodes CASSPGLGWDTQYF. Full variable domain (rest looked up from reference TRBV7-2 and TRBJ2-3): GAGVSQSPSNKVTEKGKDVELRCDPISGHTALYWYRQSLGQGLEFLIYFQGNSAPDKSGLPSDRFSAERTGGSVSTLTIQRTQQEDSAVYLCASSPGLGWDTQYFGPGTRLTVL.

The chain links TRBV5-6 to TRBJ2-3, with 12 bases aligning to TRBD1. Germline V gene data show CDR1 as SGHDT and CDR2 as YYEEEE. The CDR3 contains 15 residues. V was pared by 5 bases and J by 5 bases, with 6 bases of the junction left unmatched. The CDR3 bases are TGTGCCAGCAGACGGGGACAGGGGGCAGGAGATACGCAGTATTTT. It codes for CASRRGQGAGDTQYF.

As DNA, the CDR3 is TGTGCCAGCAGCCAAGGGAACTCGAGGAATTCACCCCTCCACTTT. Translation: CASSQGNSRNSPLHF. The rearrangement joins TRBV3-1 to TRBJ1-6; D not certain. CDR1 LGHDT and CDR2 YNNKEL come from the germline V gene (reference sequence). The length of the CDR3 is 15 residues. V was trimmed by 1 base and J by 7 bases, leaving 11 bases between them.

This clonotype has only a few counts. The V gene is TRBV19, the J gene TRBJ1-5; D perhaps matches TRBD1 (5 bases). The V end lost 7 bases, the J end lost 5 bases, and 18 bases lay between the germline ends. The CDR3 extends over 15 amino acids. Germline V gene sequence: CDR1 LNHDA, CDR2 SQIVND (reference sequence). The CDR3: CASTLIRGSHQPQHF. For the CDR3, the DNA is TGTGCCAGTACTCTAATTAGGGGTTCGCATCAGCCCCAGCATTTT.

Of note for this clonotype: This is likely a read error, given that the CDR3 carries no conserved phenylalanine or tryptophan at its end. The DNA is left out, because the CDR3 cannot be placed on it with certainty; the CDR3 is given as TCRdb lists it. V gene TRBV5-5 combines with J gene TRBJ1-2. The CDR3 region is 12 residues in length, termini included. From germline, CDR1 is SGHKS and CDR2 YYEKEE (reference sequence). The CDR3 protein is CASSLNSPYRSP.

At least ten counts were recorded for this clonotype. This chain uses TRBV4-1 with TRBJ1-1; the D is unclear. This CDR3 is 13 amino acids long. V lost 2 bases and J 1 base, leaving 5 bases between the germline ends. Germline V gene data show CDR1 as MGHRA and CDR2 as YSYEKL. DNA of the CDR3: TGCGCCAGCAGCCAAAGAGAGAACACTGAAGCTTTCTTT. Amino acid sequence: CASSQRENTEAFF.

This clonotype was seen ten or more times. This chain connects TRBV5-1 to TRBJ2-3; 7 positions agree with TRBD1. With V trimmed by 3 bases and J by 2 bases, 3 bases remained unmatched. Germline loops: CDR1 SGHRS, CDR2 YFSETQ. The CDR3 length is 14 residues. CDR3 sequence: CASSSGQTTDTQYF. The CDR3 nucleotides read TGCGCCAGCAGCTCGGGACAGACCACAGATACGCAGTATTTT.

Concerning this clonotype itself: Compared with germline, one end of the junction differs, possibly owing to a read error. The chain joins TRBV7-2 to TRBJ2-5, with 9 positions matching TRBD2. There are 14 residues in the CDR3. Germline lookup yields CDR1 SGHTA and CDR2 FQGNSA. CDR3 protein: CASSLTSGQGTQYF. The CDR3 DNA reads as TGTGCCAGCAGCTTAACTAGCGGGCAAGGGACCCAGTACTTC.

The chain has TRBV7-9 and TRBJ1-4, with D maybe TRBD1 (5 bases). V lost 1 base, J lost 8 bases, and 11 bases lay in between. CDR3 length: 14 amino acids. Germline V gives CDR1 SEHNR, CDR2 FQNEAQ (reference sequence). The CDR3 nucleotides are TGTGCCAGCAGCTTAGTAGGGGTAGGAGAAAAACTGTTTTTT. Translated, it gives CASSLVGVGEKLFF.

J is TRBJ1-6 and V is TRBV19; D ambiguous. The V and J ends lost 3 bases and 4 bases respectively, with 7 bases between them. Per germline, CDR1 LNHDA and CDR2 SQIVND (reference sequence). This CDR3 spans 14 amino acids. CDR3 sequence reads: CASSMRPYNSPLHF. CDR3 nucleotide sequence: TGTGCCAGTAGTATGCGACCATATAATTCACCCCTCCACTTT.

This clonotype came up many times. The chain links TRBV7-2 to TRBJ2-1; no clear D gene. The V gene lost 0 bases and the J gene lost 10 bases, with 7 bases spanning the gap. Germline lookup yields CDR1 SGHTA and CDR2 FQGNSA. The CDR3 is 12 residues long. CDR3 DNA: TGTGCCAGCAGCTTAGCAGGGCGGGAGCAGTTCTTC. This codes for CASSLAGREQFF.

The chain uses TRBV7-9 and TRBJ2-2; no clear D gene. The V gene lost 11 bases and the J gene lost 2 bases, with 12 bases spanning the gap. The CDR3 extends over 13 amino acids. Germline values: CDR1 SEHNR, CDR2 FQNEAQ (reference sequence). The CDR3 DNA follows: TGTGCCCCCACAGCCGAAAACACCGGGGAGCTGTTTTTT. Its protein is CAPTAENTGELFF. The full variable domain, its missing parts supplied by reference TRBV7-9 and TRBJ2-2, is DTGVSQNPRHKITKRGQNVTFRCDPISEHNRLYWYRQTLGQGPEFLTYFQNEAQLEKSRLLSDRFSAERPKGSFSTLEIQRTEQGDSAMYLCAPTAENTGELFFGEGSRLTVL.

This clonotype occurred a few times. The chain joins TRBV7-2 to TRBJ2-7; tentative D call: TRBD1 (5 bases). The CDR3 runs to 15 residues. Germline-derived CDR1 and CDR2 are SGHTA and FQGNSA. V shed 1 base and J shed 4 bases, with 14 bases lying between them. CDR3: CASSLEGAAGYEQYV. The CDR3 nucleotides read TGTGCCAGCAGCTTAGAGGGTGCGGCAGGGTACGAGCAGTACGTC.

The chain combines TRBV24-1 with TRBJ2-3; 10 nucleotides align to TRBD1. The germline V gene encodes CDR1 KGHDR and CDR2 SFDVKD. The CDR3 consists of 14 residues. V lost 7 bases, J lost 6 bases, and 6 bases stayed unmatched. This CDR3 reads CATRDPGQGDTQYF. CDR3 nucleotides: TGTGCCACCAGGGACCCGGGACAGGGGGATACGCAGTATTTT.

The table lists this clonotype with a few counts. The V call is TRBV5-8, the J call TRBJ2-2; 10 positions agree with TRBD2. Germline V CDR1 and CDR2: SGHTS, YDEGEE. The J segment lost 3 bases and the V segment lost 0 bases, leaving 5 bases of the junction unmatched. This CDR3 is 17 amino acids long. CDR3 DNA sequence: TGTGCCAGCAGCTTGGGGAGCGGGGGGGCGGACACCGGGGAGCTGTTTTTT. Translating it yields CASSLGSGGADTGELFF.

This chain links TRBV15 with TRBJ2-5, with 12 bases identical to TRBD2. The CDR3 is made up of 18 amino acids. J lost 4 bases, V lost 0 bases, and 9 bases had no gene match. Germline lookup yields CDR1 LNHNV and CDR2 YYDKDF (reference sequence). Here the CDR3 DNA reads TGTGCCACCAGCAGAGAGAAGATGCTAGCGGGGGGGGGAGAGACCCAGTACTTC. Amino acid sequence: CATSREKMLAGGGETQYF.

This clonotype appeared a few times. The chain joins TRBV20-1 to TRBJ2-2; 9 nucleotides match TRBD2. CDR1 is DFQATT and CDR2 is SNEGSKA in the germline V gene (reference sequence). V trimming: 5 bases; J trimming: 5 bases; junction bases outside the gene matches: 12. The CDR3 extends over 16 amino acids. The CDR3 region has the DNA TGCAGTGCTTTTTCCCCTAGCGGGGCAAGAACCGGGGAGCTGTTTTTT. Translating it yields CSAFSPSGARTGELFF.

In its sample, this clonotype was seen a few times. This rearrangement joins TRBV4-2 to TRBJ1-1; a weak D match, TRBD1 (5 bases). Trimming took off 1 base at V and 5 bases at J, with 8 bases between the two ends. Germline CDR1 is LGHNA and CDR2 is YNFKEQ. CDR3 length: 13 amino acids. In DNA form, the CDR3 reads TGTGCCAGCAGCCAAGGGGGGGAAACTGAAGCTTTCTTT. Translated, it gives CASSQGGETEAFF.

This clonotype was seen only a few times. Here the CDR3 reads CASSFPGTSVNEQFF. The DNA of the CDR3 is TGTGCCAGCAGTTTTCCCGGGACTAGCGTCAATGAGCAGTTCTTC. The gene calls are TRBV28 and TRBJ2-1; 10 bases are a match to TRBD2. Germline-derived CDR1 and CDR2 are MDHEN and SYDVKM. This CDR3 spans 15 amino acids. V dropped 3 bases and J dropped 6; count of bases not matched to a gene: 5.

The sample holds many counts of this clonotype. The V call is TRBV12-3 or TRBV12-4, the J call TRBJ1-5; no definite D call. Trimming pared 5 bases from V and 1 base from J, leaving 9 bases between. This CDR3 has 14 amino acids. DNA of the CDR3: TGTGCCAGCAGTGACGTACAGAGCAATCAGCCCCAGCATTTT. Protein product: CASSDVQSNQPQHF.

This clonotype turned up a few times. CDR3 sequence (DNA): TGTGCTAGTGGTTTGGTAACAGGGAGGACCTACGAGCAGTACTTC. It translates to CASGLVTGRTYEQYF. J is TRBJ2-7 and V is TRBV12-5; D assignment may be TRBD1 or TRBD2 (6 bases each). The CDR3 is made up of 15 amino acids. Trimming took off 0 bases at V and 2 bases at J, with 11 bases between the two ends. Germline CDR1 reads LGHNT; CDR2 reads FRNRAP.

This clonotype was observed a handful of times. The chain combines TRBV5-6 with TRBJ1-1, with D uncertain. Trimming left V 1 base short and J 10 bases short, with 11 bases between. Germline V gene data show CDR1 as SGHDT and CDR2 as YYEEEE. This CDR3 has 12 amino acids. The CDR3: CASSLLEGRAFF. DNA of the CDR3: TGTGCCAGCAGCTTGTTGGAGGGCAGAGCTTTCTTT.

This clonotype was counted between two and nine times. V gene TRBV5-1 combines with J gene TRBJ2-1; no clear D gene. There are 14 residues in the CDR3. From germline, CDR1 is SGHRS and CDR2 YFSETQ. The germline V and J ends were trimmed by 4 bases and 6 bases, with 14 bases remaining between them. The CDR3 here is CASSPSLAPNEQFF. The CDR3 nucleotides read TGCGCCAGCAGCCCCTCGTTGGCCCCCAATGAGCAGTTCTTC.

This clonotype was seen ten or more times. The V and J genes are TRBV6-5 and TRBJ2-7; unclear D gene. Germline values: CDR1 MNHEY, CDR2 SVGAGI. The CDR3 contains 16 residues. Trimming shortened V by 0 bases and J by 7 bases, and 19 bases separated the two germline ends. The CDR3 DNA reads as TGTGCCAGCAGTTACTCGCCCCGGACGGTGGTTACGGAGCAGTACTTC. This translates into CASSYSPRTVVTEQYF.

The CDR3 DNA is TGTGCCACCAGTGATTCGTATAGCGGGACCACAGATACGCAGTATTTT. Translating it yields CATSDSYSGTTDTQYF. This sequence joins TRBV24-1 and TRBJ2-3, with 8 nucleotides matching TRBD2. This CDR3 has 16 residues. Germline loops: CDR1 KGHDR, CDR2 SFDVKD. The V gene end was trimmed by 2 bases and the J gene end by 2 bases; junction bases not matched to a gene: 5.

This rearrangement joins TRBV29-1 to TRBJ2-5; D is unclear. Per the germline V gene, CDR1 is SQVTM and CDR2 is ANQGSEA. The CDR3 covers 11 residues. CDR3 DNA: TGCGGCGCTACTCCCAGCCAGACCCAGTACTTC. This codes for CGATPSQTQYF. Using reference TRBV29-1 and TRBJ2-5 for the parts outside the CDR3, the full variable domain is SAVISQKPSRDICQRGTSLTIQCQVDSQVTMMFWYRQQPGQSLTLIATANQGSEATYESGFVIDKFPISRPNLTFSTLTVSNMSPEDSSIYLCGATPSQTQYFGPGTRLLVL.